At least ten counts were recorded for the clone carrying this TCR beta chain. Its matching antigen is unknown. The unsorted libraries were made from 2 million PBMCs kept at -80 C. The CDR3 consists of 15 residues. The V end was cut by 1 base, the J end by 1 base, with 10 bases between. Germline CDR1 and CDR2: SEHNR and FQNEAQ (reference sequence). This entry comes from a study of neurological immune-mediated disorders. Study overall: Multiple sclerosis patients numbered approximately 35, with 31 relapsing-remitting and 3 secondary progressive.

Study observations and caveats: It was the repertoires of 18 of 34 multiple sclerosis patients that phylogenetic grouping placed in one related-CDR3 cluster, which is a possible signature.

The cDNA was produced through 5'RACE with 10-nucleotide random UMIs. TCRdb itself ran the 5' RACE reads through MiXCR, one entry per CDR3 protein. Among just under 60,000 distinct CDR3 sequences listed, under 4.5% were seen once. The receptor was derived from a woman under 40 with multiple sclerosis. Source material: PBMCs. This chain joins TRBV7-9 and TRBJ1-2; unclear D gene. CDR3 sequence: CASSLVRGNNYGYTF. The DNA of the CDR3 is TGTGCCAGCAGCTTAGTTCGGGGTAATAACTATGGCTACACCTTC.